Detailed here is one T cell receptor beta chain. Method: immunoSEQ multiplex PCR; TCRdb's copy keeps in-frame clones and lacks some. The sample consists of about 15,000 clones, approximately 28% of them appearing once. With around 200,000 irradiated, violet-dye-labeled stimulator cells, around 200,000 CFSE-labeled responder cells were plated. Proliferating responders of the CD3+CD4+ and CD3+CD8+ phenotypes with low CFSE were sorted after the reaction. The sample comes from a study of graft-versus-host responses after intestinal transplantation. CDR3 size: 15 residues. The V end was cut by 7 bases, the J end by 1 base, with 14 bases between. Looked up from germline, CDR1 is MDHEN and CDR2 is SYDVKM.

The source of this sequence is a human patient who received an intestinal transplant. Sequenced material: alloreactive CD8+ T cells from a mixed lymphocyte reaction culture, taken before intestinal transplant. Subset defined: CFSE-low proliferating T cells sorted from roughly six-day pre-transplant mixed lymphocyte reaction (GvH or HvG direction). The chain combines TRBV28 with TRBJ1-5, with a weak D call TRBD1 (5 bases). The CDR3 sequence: CASTKQGWSNQPQHF. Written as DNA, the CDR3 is TGTGCCAGCACAAAGCAGGGTTGGAGCAATCAGCCCCAGCATTTT.